One and the same sample provided the 9 T cell receptor beta chains below, sequenced in a study of beta chain features in type 1 diabetes. The study's findings and limits: Shorter TCRB CDR3s, moderately but significantly so, were found in Type 1 diabetes patients in all four CD4+ subsets.

Their cognate antigens are unknown. Expressed TCRB transcripts were sequenced because the entire RNA isolate underwent reverse transcription. Only in-frame clones appear in the TCRdb table, and some are missing; sequencing was by immunoSEQ multiplex PCR. The repertoire includes under 300,000 clones, over 11% of them detected once, and approximately 0.02% sits in the top ten. Specimen: naive CD4+ T cells from blood. These TCRs come from a young man with type 1 diabetes.

This clone showed up just a few times. V gene TRBV19 combines with J gene TRBJ1-1, with D hard to call. CDR1 is LNHDA, CDR2 SQIVND, per germline (reference sequence). This CDR3 comprises 13 residues. The V end was cut by 5 bases, the J end by 1 base, with 8 bases between. The CDR3 coding sequence is TGTGCCAGTAGTGGAGGACGGAACACTGAAGCTTTCTTT. The encoded protein is CASSGGRNTEAFF.

This clone occurred a few times. The rearrangement joins TRBV18 to TRBJ1-1; D is uncertain. Trimming cost V 4 bases and J 5 bases, with 11 bases left between them. CDR1 is KGHSH and CDR2 is LQKENI in the germline V gene. The CDR3 contains 13 residues. The DNA for the CDR3 is TGTGCCAGCTCACAGGGAGGTTTAACTGAAGCTTTCTTT. The encoded protein is CASSQGGLTEAFF.

The V gene is TRBV4-1, the J gene TRBJ2-4, with D possibly TRBD1 on 6 matching bases. Trimming left V 3 bases short and J 12 bases short, with 12 bases between. Per germline, CDR1 MGHRA and CDR2 YSYEKL. The CDR3 spans 12 residues. This CDR3 is CASSHPTGSQYF. The CDR3 bases are TGCGCCAGCAGCCACCCTACAGGGAGTCAGTACTTC.

This sequence joins TRBV7-2 and TRBJ2-7; D perhaps matches TRBD1 (5 bases). The CDR3 has 15 residues. The V end lost 1 base, the J end lost 3 bases, and 13 bases lay between the germline ends. Germline V gene data show CDR1 as SGHTA and CDR2 as FQGNSA. CDR3 amino acids: CASSLDLGVGYEQYF. CDR3 nucleotides: TGTGCCAGCAGCTTAGATCTAGGGGTGGGCTACGAGCAGTACTTC.

In this sample, this clone turned up a few times. This chain joins TRBV4-1 and TRBJ2-1; 10 nucleotides align to TRBD1. Germline assignment: CDR1 MGHRA and CDR2 YSYEKL. The junction had 11 bases not matched to a gene; V was cut back by 4 bases and J by 8 bases. CDR3 length equals 16 residues. CDR3 residues: CASSPYGAGQGDEQFF. For the CDR3, the DNA is TGCGCCAGCAGCCCCTACGGCGCAGGACAGGGGGATGAGCAGTTCTTC.

The V and J genes are TRBV11-2 and TRBJ1-5; TRBD1 matches 7 bases. The CDR3 sequence is 15 residues long. The V segment lost 3 bases and the J segment 0 bases; nucleotides outside the gene matches: 2. Germline V gene lookup returns CDR1 SGHAT and CDR2 FQNNGV. The CDR3 here is CASSLGQISNQPQHF. In nucleotides, the CDR3 is TGTGCCAGCAGCTTGGGACAGATTAGCAATCAGCCCCAGCATTTT.

In this sample, this clone turned up a few times. V and J are TRBV18 and TRBJ2-5; TRBD1 is a possible D gene (6 bases). The V and J ends lost 1 base and 1 base respectively, with 10 bases between them. CDR1 KGHSH and CDR2 LQKENI come from the germline V gene. The CDR3 runs to 15 residues. The CDR3 nucleotides are TGTGCCAGCTCACCACTAGGACAGTCCCAAGAGACCCAGTACTTC. As protein: CASSPLGQSQETQYF. The variable domain in full, completed from reference TRBV18 and TRBJ2-5, reads NAGVMQNPRHLVRRRGQEARLRCSPMKGHSHVYWYRQLPEEGLKFMVYLQKENIIDESGMPKERFSAEFPKEGPSILRIQQVVRGDSAAYFCASSPLGQSQETQYFGPGTRLLVL.

This clone was detected only a few times. The V call is TRBV18, the J call TRBJ1-1; D ambiguous. CDR1 is KGHSH, CDR2 LQKENI, per germline. This CDR3 comprises 15 residues. V lost 3 bases to trimming and J lost 3 bases, with 14 bases between them. Written as DNA, the CDR3 is TGTGCCAGCTCACCTACCGACACGGCCTACACTGAAGCTTTCTTT. It yields the protein CASSPTDTAYTEAFF.

This clone was counted between two and nine times. J is TRBJ2-1 and V is TRBV19, with TRBD2 matching 7 bases. Germline V CDR1 and CDR2: LNHDA, SQIVND (reference sequence). The CDR3 contains 16 residues. Trimming cost V 1 base and J 5 bases; bases outside gene matches: 8. Here the CDR3 DNA reads TGTGCCAGTAGTATAGGGACTAGTCGATTAAACAATGAGCAGTTCTTC. It specifies CASSIGTSRLNNEQFF.